These 24 T cell receptor beta chains were all obtained from the same sample, sequenced in a study of T cell repertoires in cytomegalovirus infection (dated by TCRdb to about 2019). Sequencing instrument: Illumina HiSeq 1500. TCRdb redid the processing of the public reads, applying fastp at Q25 and MiXCR, and retained in-frame beta chains. Records with the same CDR3 protein are collapsed into one entry carrying the most frequent genes and DNA. The sample profile shows around 110,000 distinct CDR3 sequences; around 10% of them were found once. Together, the top ten hold 31% of the sample. The antigens for these receptors are not known. Input material: PBMCs, sequenced either directly or after in vitro stimulation (not recorded which). All receptors come from a human donor in good health (CMV status not recorded). Some clones in this sample may be carry-over from other donors' samples.

This clonotype was picked up a small number of times. The V call is TRBV15, the J call TRBJ2-2; perhaps D is TRBD1 or TRBD2 (5 bases each). Germline V gene sequence: CDR1 LNHNV, CDR2 YYDKDF (reference sequence). This CDR3 is built from 15 residues. The V end was cut by 3 bases, the J end by 8 bases, with 16 bases between. This CDR3 reads CATSRRRGFQGELFF. CDR3 coding DNA: TGTGCCACCAGCAGGCGCCGGGGCTTCCAAGGGGAGCTGTTTTTT.

This clonotype was observed at least ten times. The V and J genes are TRBV6-6 and TRBJ1-1, with 7 bases that match TRBD1. With 4 bases clipped from V and 2 bases from J, the junction kept 10 bases outside the gene matches. Germline V gives CDR1 MNHNY, CDR2 SVGAGI (reference sequence). The CDR3 consists of 16 residues. CDR3 region: CASSFDRELSNTEAFF. Here the CDR3 DNA reads TGTGCCAGCAGTTTCGACAGGGAATTGAGCAACACTGAAGCTTTCTTT.

For the CDR3, the DNA is TGTGCCAGCAGTTGGGGTATAGCGGGGAGCCCTGAGATCTACAATGAGCAGTTCTTC. Translated: CASSWGIAGSPEIYNEQFF. The chain joins TRBV6-2 or TRBV6-3 to TRBJ2-1; 8 nucleotides line up with TRBD2. CDR3 length: 19 residues. Per the germline V gene, CDR1 is MNHEY and CDR2 is SVGEGT. V dropped 4 bases and J dropped 3; count of bases not matched to a gene: 17.

This clonotype has at least ten counts. The J gene is TRBJ2-2, the V gene TRBV11-3; 8 bases match TRBD2. The length of the CDR3 is 16 residues. CDR1 is SGHNT, CDR2 YENEEA, per germline. Trimming removed 4 bases from V and 5 bases from J; junction bases left unmatched: 9. The CDR3 is CASSSGGGARTGELFF. The CDR3 DNA reads as TGTGCCAGCAGCTCGGGAGGGGGGGCGCGAACCGGGGAGCTGTTTTTT.

The CDR3 reads CASTAGLLNNEQFF. The CDR3 region has the DNA TGTGCCAGCACAGCGGGACTGCTAAACAATGAGCAGTTCTTC. The rearrangement links TRBV7-9 to TRBJ2-1; 7 bases fit TRBD2. The germline V gene encodes CDR1 SEHNR and CDR2 FQNEAQ (reference sequence). The CDR3 totals 14 residues. Losses at the gene ends were 7 bases for V and 5 bases for J; bases not matched to a gene: 8.

This clonotype was found a few times. The V and J genes are TRBV6-1 and TRBJ2-7, with 8 nucleotides matching TRBD1. V dropped 6 bases and J dropped 5; count of bases not matched to a gene: 9. This CDR3 has 14 residues. Germline V lookup: CDR1 MNHNS, CDR2 SASEGT. Here the CDR3 DNA reads TGTGCCAGCAGCTCACAGGGGGAGGTCGACGAGCAGTACTTC. This encodes CASSSQGEVDEQYF.

The CDR3 DNA reads TGTGCCAGCAGTTTAGACAGAGGGGGCGATTCACCCCTCCACTTT. Protein sequence: CASSLDRGGDSPLHF. The J gene is TRBJ1-6, the V gene TRBV27; 7 bases align to TRBD1. This CDR3 has 15 residues. CDR1 and CDR2 (germline): MNHEY, SMNVEV (reference sequence). After removal of 2 bases from V and 8 bases from J, the junction contained 6 bases not matched to a gene.

This clonotype showed up just a few times. V is TRBV24-1 and J is TRBJ1-1, with D possibly matching TRBD1 (5 bases). This CDR3 contains 13 residues. In germline, CDR1 is KGHDR, CDR2 SFDVKD. The ends were cut back, 4 bases at V and 1 base at J, with 6 bases in the middle. The DNA of the CDR3 is TGTGCCACCAGTGACGGACAGAACACTGAAGCTTTCTTT. It is translated as CATSDGQNTEAFF.

The chain combines TRBV20-1 with TRBJ2-1, with 8 bases aligning to TRBD2. The CDR3 sequence is 13 residues long. From germline, CDR1 is DFQATT and CDR2 SNEGSKA (reference sequence). V gave up 3 bases and J gave up 8 bases; unmatched junction bases: 6. The CDR3 region is CSASGRGVDEQFF. The CDR3 DNA reads as TGCAGTGCTAGCGGGAGGGGGGTCGATGAGCAGTTCTTC.

This clonotype was seen only a few times. The chain employs TRBV6-2 or TRBV6-3 and TRBJ2-7; 7 bases are shared with TRBD2. From germline, CDR1 is MNHEY and CDR2 SVGEGT. V dropped 6 bases and J dropped 6; count of bases not matched to a gene: 17. The CDR3 has 16 amino acids. The CDR3 here is CASRTGTTERRGEQYV. For the CDR3, the DNA is TGTGCCAGCAGAACCGGGACTACAGAGCGCCGGGGCGAGCAGTACGTC.

This clonotype was counted many times. This chain joins TRBV28 and TRBJ1-1; 9 positions match TRBD1. The CDR3 loop spans 12 amino acids. Germline values: CDR1 MDHEN, CDR2 SYDVKM. V dropped 11 bases and J dropped 1; count of bases not matched to a gene: 2. CDR3 sequence (DNA): TGTGCCGGGGGACAGGGGAACACTGAAGCTTTCTTT. The encoded protein is CAGGQGNTEAFF.

V usage is TRBV11-3 and J usage is TRBJ2-3; 10 nucleotides line up with TRBD2. Germline V CDR1 and CDR2: SGHNT, YENEEA. With 5 bases clipped from V and 2 bases from J, the junction kept 7 bases outside the gene matches. The CDR3 contains 16 residues. The CDR3 region is CASSTRAGGDTDTQYF. Written as DNA, the CDR3 is TGTGCCAGCAGCACCCGAGCGGGAGGGGACACAGATACGCAGTATTTT.

This clonotype has a handful of counts. V is TRBV6-6 and J is TRBJ2-7; the match to TRBD2 covers 11 bases. CDR1 is MNHNY, CDR2 SVGAGI, per germline (reference sequence). V shed 6 bases and J 4 bases; nucleotides not matched to a gene: 11. This CDR3 has 16 residues. The chain's CDR3 is CASSDSGTSGGYEQYV. The CDR3 DNA sequence: TGTGCCAGCAGCGATTCCGGGACTAGCGGAGGGTACGAGCAGTACGTC.

This clonotype has just one count. V usage is TRBV2 and J usage is TRBJ2-3; TRBD2 matches 9 bases. CDR3 length: 14 residues. Germline V gives CDR1 SNHLY, CDR2 FYNNEI. The V gene end was trimmed by 4 bases and the J gene end by 5 bases; junction bases not matched to a gene: 4. The CDR3 bases are TGTGCCAGCAGTGGAGCTAGCGGGAAAGATACGCAGTATTTT. Its translation: CASSGASGKDTQYF.

CDR3 nucleotides: TGTGCCAGCAGCTTGGAAGGGTTGGGCTCCTACGAGCAGTACTTC. Amino acids: CASSLEGLGSYEQYF. This chain joins TRBV5-6 and TRBJ2-7, with D uncertain. Germline CDR1 and CDR2: SGHDT and YYEEEE. The length of the CDR3 is 15 residues. V was cut by 0 bases and J by 0 bases, with 10 bases left in between.

This sequence joins TRBV24-1 and TRBJ1-5; tentatively, D is TRBD1 (5 bases). The V end lost 6 bases, the J end lost 1 base, and 6 bases lay between the germline ends. Germline CDR1 reads KGHDR; CDR2 reads SFDVKD. The CDR3 sequence is 13 residues long. The CDR3 loop is CATSRGSNQPQHF. The CDR3 nucleotides are TGTGCCACCAGTCGGGGGAGCAATCAGCCCCAGCATTTT.

The chain joins TRBV7-8 to TRBJ2-3, with 16 bases fitting TRBD2. This CDR3 is 19 amino acids long. The V segment lost 0 bases and the J segment 4 bases; nucleotides outside the gene matches: 7. The germline gives CDR1 SGHVS, CDR2 FQNEAQ. This chain's CDR3 is CASSLATGTSGRGADTQYF. In DNA, the CDR3 is TGTGCCAGCAGCTTAGCGACCGGGACTAGCGGGAGGGGGGCAGATACGCAGTATTTT.

The rearrangement uses TRBV20-1 and TRBJ2-5, with TRBD2 identical over 12 bases. V was clipped by 3 bases and J by 2 bases; unmatched bases: 7. There are 16 residues in the CDR3. Per the germline V gene, CDR1 is DFQATT and CDR2 is SNEGSKA (reference sequence). The CDR3 loop reads CSAREPSGRAQETQYF. CDR3 nucleotide sequence: TGCAGTGCTAGGGAACCTAGCGGGAGGGCTCAAGAGACCCAGTACTTC.

This clonotype was counted only a few times. The rearrangement uses TRBV7-2 and TRBJ2-5; D is unresolved. The CDR3 has 14 residues. Germline V gives CDR1 SGHTA, CDR2 FQGNSA. Trimming took off 5 bases at V and 4 bases at J, with 14 bases between the two ends. Here the CDR3 DNA reads TGTGCCAGCAGCACTTACGGAATCCCAGAGACCCAGTACTTC. It translates to CASSTYGIPETQYF.

This clonotype has just a few counts. This chain uses TRBV7-9 with TRBJ2-2, with 7 bases lining up with TRBD2. The CDR3 is 15 residues long. Trimming removed 4 bases from V and 5 bases from J; junction bases left unmatched: 7. Germline CDR1 SEHNR, CDR2 FQNEAQ (reference sequence). CDR3 sequence reads: CASSYERDLTGELFF. CDR3 nucleotide sequence: TGTGCCAGCAGCTATGAGCGGGACTTGACCGGGGAGCTGTTTTTT.

This clonotype was found a few times. The V gene is TRBV2, the J gene TRBJ2-1; 10 bases match TRBD2. V gave up 6 bases and J gave up 15 bases; unmatched junction bases: 17. The germline V gene encodes CDR1 SNHLY and CDR2 FYNNEI. This CDR3 spans 15 amino acids. This CDR3 is CASRVTLAGDQVRFF. CDR3 nucleotide sequence: TGTGCCAGCAGGGTGACTCTAGCGGGAGATCAGGTGCGGTTCTTC.

The gene calls are TRBV20-1 and TRBJ2-1; D might be TRBD1 (6 bases). CDR1 and CDR2 from the germline V gene are DFQATT and SNEGSKA (reference sequence). Trimming cost V 3 bases and J 10 bases, with 28 bases left between them. The CDR3 extends over 17 amino acids. CDR3 in amino acids: CSARDGGQVQIGGEQFF. CDR3 coding DNA: TGCAGTGCTAGGGATGGGGGCCAGGTTCAGATCGGTGGGGAGCAGTTCTTC.

This clonotype was observed at least ten times. The chain carries TRBV28 and TRBJ2-5, with unresolved D. Trimming took off 5 bases at V and 4 bases at J, with 11 bases between the two ends. The germline V gene has CDR1 MDHEN and CDR2 SYDVKM. The CDR3 spans 13 residues. CDR3 coding DNA: TGTGCCAGCAGTCCAAGGCCTCGAGAGACCCAGTACTTC. Translating it yields CASSPRPRETQYF. Full variable domain (outside the CDR3, taken from reference TRBV28 and TRBJ2-5): DVKVTQSSRYLVKRTGEKVFLECVQDMDHENMFWYRQDPGLGLRLIYFSYDVKMKEKGDIPEGYSVSREKKERFSLILESASTNQTSMYLCASSPRPRETQYFGPGTRLLVL.

This clonotype was recorded many times. This chain joins TRBV2 and TRBJ2-6; a weak D match, TRBD1 (5 bases). This CDR3 is 16 amino acids long. Per germline, CDR1 SNHLY and CDR2 FYNNEI. Deletions cut 4 bases from V and 0 bases from J, with 10 bases between. CDR3 sequence (DNA): TGTGCCAGCAGTGGTTGGGGCCTCTCTGGGGCCAACGTCCTGACTTTC. Protein: CASSGWGLSGANVLTF.